Listed below are T cell receptor beta chains from one sample, sequenced in a study of brain T cells in children with intractable seizures. Using immunoSEQ multiplex PCR, the repertoire was profiled, and TCRdb retains in-frame clones only, with some absent. The sample has 88,000 or so clones, roughly 89% seen once. The starting material was peripheral blood, obtained at surgery. The receptors originated from a girl aged 2 to 10 with Rasmussen encephalitis and intractable seizures. CDR3s include the opening cysteine and the closing phenylalanine or tryptophan. D genes are given only for firm matches. Part of the rows lack a size; the others show once, few, many or a class for expanded clones.

TRBJ1-2,TRBV2,NA,NA,CARNREDGYTF,TGTGCCAGAAACAGGGAGGATGGCTACACCTTC
TRBJ1-2,TRBV5-1,TRBD1,NA,CASRTGGADPDGYTF,TGCGCCAGCCGGACAGGGGGCGCGGATCCTGATGGCTACACCTTC
TRBJ1-3,TRBV28,NA,NA,CASSSFRARGNTIYF,TGTGCCAGCAGTTCGTTCCGGGCGAGAGGAAACACCATATATTTT
TRBJ2-7,TRBV6-5,NA,NA,CASSYRDEQYF,TGTGCCAGCAGTTACAGGGACGAGCAGTACTTC
TRBJ2-1,TRBV6-5,NA,NA,CASSPDNEQFF,TGTGCCAGCAGTCCCGACAATGAGCAGTTCTTC
TRBJ2-2,TRBV2,NA,NA,CASSEEVHGELFF,TGTGCCAGCAGTGAAGAGGTGCACGGGGAGCTGTTTTTT
TRBJ2-7,TRBV15,NA,NA,CATSRADREQYF,TGTGCCACCAGCAGGGCGGACCGGGAGCAGTACTTC
TRBJ1-2,TRBV7-9,TRBD1,NA,CASSSGTGTLYGYTF,TGTGCCAGCAGCTCCGGGACAGGGACTTTGTATGGCTACACCTTC
TRBJ1-2,TRBV7-9,NA,NA,CASSIPRTRVYTF,TGTGCCAGCAGCATTCCCAGGACTAGGGTCTACACCTTC
TRBJ2-7,TRBV27,TRBD1,NA,CASSLFTGGGEQYF,TGTGCCAGCAGTCTGTTTACAGGGGGCGGCGAGCAGTACTTC
TRBJ2-1,TRBV12-3/TRBV12-4,NA,NA,CASSPTGYEQFF,TGTGCCAGCAGCCCCACCGGGTATGAGCAGTTCTTC
TRBJ2-1,TRBV13,TRBD1,NA,CASSLQGTGTNEQFF,TGTGCCAGCAGCCTCCAGGGGACAGGTACCAATGAGCAGTTCTTC
TRBJ2-5,TRBV20-1,NA,NA,CSARLQETQYF,TGCAGTGCTCGGCTCCAAGAGACCCAGTACTTC
TRBJ1-2,TRBV24-1,NA,NA,CATSDLRQAGEFYGYTF,TGTGCCACCAGTGATTTGCGGCAGGCAGGAGAATTCTATGGCTACACCTTC
TRBJ1-2,TRBV19,TRBD1,few,CASRPPGQGAGGYTF,TGTGCCAGTAGGCCCCCGGGACAGGGGGCAGGTGGCTACACCTTC
TRBJ2-1,TRBV30,NA,NA,CAWSVGGTNEQFF,TGTGCCTGGAGTGTGGGCGGGACTAATGAGCAGTTCTTC
TRBJ2-7,TRBV5-1,NA,NA,CASSLGLGGAQYF,TGCGCCAGCAGCTTGGGGCTGGGAGGAGCGCAGTACTTC
TRBJ2-3,TRBV6-2/TRBV6-3,NA,once,CASSPLAGQGRDTQYF,TGTGCCAGCAGTCCCTTAGCGGGCCAGGGGAGAGATACGCAGTATTTT
TRBJ2-4,TRBV9,NA,once,CASSVGSAAPVGAWGNIQYF,TGTGCCAGCAGCGTAGGTAGCGCAGCCCCGGTGGGGGCCTGGGGAAACATTCAGTACTTC
TRBJ1-1,TRBV12-5,TRBD1,NA,CASGPGGADEAFF,TGTGCTAGTGGCCCAGGGGGCGCGGATGAAGCTTTCTTT